This T cell receptor (beta chain) was obtained from a study of patients and donors after allogeneic stem cell transplantation. The CDR3 runs 15 residues. V lost 7 bases to trimming and J lost 5 bases; unmatched junction nucleotides: 10. MiXCR, run by TCRdb on the RT-PCR reads, gives a single entry per CDR3 protein. The profile shows roughly 880,000 distinct CDR3 sequences, approximately 19% of them singletons. Sequencing used blood, either unsorted or a sorted T cell fraction (not recorded which). This clonotype originated in a human donor who was either an allogeneic HSCT recipient or a stem cell or donor lymphocyte infusion donor (not recorded which). It is not recorded whose cells these are; they may come from a transplant donor. The V gene is TRBV12-3 or TRBV12-4, the J gene TRBJ1-3; TRBD1 aligns across 8 bases. CDR3 sequence reads: CASTPLWDRRNTIYF. The CDR3 bases are TGTGCCAGCACCCCACTCTGGGACAGGCGAAACACCATATATTTT.